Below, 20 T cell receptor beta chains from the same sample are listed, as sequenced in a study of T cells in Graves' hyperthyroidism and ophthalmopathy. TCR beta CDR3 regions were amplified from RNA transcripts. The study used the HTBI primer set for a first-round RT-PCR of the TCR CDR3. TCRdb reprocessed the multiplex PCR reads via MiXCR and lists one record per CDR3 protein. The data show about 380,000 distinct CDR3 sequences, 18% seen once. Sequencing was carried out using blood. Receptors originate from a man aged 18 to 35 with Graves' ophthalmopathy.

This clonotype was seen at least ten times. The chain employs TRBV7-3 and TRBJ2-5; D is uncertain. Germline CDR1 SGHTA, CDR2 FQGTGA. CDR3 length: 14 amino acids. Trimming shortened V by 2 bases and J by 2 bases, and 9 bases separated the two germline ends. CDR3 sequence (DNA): TGTGCCAGCAGCTTATCCGGAAATCAAGAGACCCAGTACTTC. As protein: CASSLSGNQETQYF.

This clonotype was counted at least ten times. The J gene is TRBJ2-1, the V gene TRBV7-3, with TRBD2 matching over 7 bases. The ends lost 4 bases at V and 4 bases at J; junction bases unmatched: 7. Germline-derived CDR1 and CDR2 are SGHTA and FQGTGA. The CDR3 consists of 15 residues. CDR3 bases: TGTGCCAGCAGCTCCTCTAGCGGCGAGTACAATGAGCAGTTCTTC. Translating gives CASSSSSGEYNEQFF.

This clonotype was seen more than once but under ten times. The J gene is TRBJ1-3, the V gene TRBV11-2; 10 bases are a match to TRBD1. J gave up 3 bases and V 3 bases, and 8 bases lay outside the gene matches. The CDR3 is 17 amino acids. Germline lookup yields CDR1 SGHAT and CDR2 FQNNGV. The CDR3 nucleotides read TGTGCCAGCAGCTTTCGGGGACAGGGGCTGGGTGGAAACACCATATATTTT. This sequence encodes CASSFRGQGLGGNTIYF.

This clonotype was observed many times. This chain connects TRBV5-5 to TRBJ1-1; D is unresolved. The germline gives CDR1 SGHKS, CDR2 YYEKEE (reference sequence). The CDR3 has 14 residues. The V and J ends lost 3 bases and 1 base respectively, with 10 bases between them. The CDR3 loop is CASSWVGGNTEAFF. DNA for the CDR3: TGTGCCAGCAGCTGGGTGGGAGGGAACACTGAAGCTTTCTTT. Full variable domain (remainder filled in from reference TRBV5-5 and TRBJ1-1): DAGVTQSPTHLIKTRGQQVTLRCSPISGHKSVSWYQQVLGQGPQFIFQYYEKEERGRGNFPDRFSARQFPNYSSELNVNALLLGDSALYLCASSWVGGNTEAFFGQGTRLTVV.

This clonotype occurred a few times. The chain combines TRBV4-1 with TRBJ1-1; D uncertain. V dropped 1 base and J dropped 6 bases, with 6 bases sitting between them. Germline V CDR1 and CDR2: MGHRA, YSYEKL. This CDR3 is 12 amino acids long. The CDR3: CASSQGFAEAFF. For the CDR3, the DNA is TGCGCCAGCAGCCAAGGTTTTGCTGAAGCTTTCTTT.

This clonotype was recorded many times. The CDR3 here is CASGQSSYNEQFF. The CDR3 bases are TGTGCGTCTGGGCAGAGCTCCTACAATGAGCAGTTCTTC. This chain joins TRBV12-3 or TRBV12-4 and TRBJ2-1, with no clear D. The CDR3 runs to 13 residues.

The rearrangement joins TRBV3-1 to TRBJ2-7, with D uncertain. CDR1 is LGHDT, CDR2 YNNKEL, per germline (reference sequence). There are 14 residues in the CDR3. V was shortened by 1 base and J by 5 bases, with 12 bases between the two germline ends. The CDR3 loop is CASSQAFPGNEQYF. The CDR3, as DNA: TGTGCCAGCAGCCAAGCATTTCCGGGCAACGAGCAGTACTTC.

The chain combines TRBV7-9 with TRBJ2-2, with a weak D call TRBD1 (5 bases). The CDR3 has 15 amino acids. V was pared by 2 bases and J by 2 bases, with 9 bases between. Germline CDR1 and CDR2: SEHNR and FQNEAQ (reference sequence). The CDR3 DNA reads TGTGCCAGCAGCTTATGGACAAAAAACACCGGGGAGCTGTTTTTT. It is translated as CASSLWTKNTGELFF.

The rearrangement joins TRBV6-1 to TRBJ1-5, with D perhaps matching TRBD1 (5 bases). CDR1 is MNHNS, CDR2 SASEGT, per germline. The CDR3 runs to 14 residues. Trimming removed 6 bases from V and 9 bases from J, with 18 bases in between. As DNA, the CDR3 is TGTGCCAGCAGCACGGAGGGGCCTGCGGGGCCCCAGCATTTT. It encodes CASSTEGPAGPQHF.

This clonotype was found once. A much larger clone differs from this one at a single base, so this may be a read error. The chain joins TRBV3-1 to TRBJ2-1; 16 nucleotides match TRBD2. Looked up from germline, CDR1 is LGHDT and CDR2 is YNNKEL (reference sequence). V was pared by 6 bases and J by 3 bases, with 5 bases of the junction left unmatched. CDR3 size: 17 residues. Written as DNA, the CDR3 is TGTGCCAGCAGGGGGACTAGCGGGGGGGGCTACTACAATGAGCAGTTCTTC. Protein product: CASRGTSGGGYYNEQFF.

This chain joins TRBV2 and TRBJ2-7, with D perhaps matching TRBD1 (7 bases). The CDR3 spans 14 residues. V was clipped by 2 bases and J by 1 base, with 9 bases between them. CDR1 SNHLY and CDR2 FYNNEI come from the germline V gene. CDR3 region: CASSEQGGSYEQYF. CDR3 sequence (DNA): TGTGCCAGCAGTGAACAGGGGGGATCCTACGAGCAGTACTTC.

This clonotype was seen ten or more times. The CDR3 region is CASRTPPGTGGWDNQPQHF. DNA of the CDR3: TGTGCCAGCAGGACCCCCCCCGGGACAGGGGGCTGGGACAATCAGCCCCAGCATTTT. The chain has TRBV6-7 and TRBJ1-5, with 12 bases matching TRBD1. TRBV6-7 is placed among ORFs of uncertain function. After removal of 6 bases from V and 3 bases from J, the junction contained 15 bases not matched to a gene. This CDR3 is built from 19 residues.

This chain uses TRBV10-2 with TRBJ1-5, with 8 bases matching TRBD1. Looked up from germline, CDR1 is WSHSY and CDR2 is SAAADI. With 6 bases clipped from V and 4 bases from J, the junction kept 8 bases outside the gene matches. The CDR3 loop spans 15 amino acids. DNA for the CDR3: TGCGCCAGCAGCGGCGGACAGGGACTGAATCAGCCCCAGCATTTT. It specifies CASSGGQGLNQPQHF.

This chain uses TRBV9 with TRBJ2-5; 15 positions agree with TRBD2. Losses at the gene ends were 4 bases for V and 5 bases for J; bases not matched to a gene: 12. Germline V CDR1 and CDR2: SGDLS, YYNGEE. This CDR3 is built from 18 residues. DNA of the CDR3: TGTGCCAGCAGCTCTCCCCGGGGACTAGCGGGGGGTTTGGAGACCCAGTACTTC. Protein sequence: CASSSPRGLAGGLETQYF.

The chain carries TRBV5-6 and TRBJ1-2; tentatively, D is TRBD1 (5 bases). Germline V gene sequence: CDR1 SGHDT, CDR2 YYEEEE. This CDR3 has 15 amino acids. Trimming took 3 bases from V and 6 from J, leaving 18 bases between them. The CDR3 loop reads CASSSWGVPLDGYTF. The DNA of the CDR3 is TGTGCCAGCAGCTCGTGGGGGGTCCCACTAGATGGCTACACCTTC.

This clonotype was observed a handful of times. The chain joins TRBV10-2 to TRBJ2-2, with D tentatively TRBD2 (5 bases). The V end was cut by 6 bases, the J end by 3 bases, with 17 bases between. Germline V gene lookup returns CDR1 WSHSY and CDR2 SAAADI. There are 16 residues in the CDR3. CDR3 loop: CASRDTLRVDTGELFF. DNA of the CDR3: TGCGCCAGCAGAGATACCCTGAGGGTGGACACCGGGGAGCTGTTTTTT.

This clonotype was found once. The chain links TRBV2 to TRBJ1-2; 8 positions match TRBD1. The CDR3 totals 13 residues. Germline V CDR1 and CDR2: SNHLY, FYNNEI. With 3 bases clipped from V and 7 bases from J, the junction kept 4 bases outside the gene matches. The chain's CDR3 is CASSEGTGGGYTF. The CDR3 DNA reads TGTGCCAGCAGTGAGGGGACAGGAGGTGGCTACACCTTC.

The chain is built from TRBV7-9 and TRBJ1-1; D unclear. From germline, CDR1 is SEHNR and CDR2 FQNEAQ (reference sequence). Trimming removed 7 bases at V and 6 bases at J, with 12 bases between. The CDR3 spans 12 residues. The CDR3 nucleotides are TGTGCCAGCACCAACGGCCCCCCTGAAGCTTTCTTT. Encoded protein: CASTNGPPEAFF.

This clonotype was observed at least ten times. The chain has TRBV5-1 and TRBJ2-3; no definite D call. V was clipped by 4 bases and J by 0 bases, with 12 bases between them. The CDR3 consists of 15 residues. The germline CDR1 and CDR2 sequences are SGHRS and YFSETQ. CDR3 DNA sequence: TGCGCCAGCAGCCGCGAACCCCCTAGCACAGATACGCAGTATTTT. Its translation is CASSREPPSTDTQYF. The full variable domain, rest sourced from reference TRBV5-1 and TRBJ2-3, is KAGVTQTPRYLIKTRGQQVTLSCSPISGHRSVSWYQQTPGQGLQFLFEYFSETQRNKGNFPGRFSGRQFSNSRSEMNVSTLELGDSALYLCASSREPPSTDTQYFGPGTRLTVL.

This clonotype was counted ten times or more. CDR3 DNA sequence: TGTGCCAGCAGCTCGGGACGGAGCTCCTATAATTCACCCCTCCACTTT. It translates to CASSSGRSSYNSPLHF. V and J are TRBV7-8 and TRBJ1-6, with D possibly TRBD1 on 5 matching bases. The germline gives CDR1 SGHVS, CDR2 FQNEAQ. Trimming took 4 bases from V and 0 from J, leaving 10 bases between them. The CDR3 sequence is 16 residues long.